These 25 T cell receptor beta chains were all obtained from the same sample, sequenced in a study of T cells after yellow fever vaccination. TCRdb re-called the 5' RACE reads with MiXCR, one entry per CDR3 protein. The sample lists hundreds of thousands of distinct CDR3 sequences; less than 9.5% were seen once. The input for sequencing was PBMCs, taken more than 40 days after the first yellow fever vaccination. The source of these receptors is a man in his late teens or twenties who received the YFV17D yellow fever vaccine.

This clonotype was seen a few times. V gene TRBV29-1 combines with J gene TRBJ2-7; TRBD1 matches at 8 bases. The CDR3 contains 12 residues. With 5 bases clipped from V and 7 bases from J, the junction kept 7 bases outside the gene matches. The germline V gene encodes CDR1 SQVTM and CDR2 ANQGSEA. This chain's CDR3 is CSVPQGAGEQYF. The CDR3 DNA follows: TGCAGCGTTCCCCAGGGGGCAGGGGAGCAGTACTTC.

This clonotype was observed a few times. V is TRBV2 and J is TRBJ2-5, with 11 nucleotides matching TRBD2. J gave up 2 bases and V 4 bases, and 3 bases lay outside the gene matches. CDR3 length: 15 amino acids. CDR1 is SNHLY and CDR2 is FYNNEI in the germline V gene. The DNA for the CDR3 is TGTGCCAGCAGTGGGGCTAGCGGGGGGCAAGAGACCCAGTACTTC. It yields the protein CASSGASGGQETQYF.

A few counts support this clonotype. V is TRBV13 and J is TRBJ2-7; no reliable D call. Trimming left V 5 bases short and J 5 bases short, with 16 bases between. Germline V gene sequence: CDR1 PRHDT, CDR2 FYEKMQ (reference sequence). The CDR3 spans 14 residues. This CDR3 reads CASSPRSTVHEQYF. In DNA, the CDR3 is TGTGCCAGCAGCCCCCGCAGTACCGTACACGAGCAGTACTTC.

A few counts support this clonotype. The V and J genes are TRBV5-5 and TRBJ2-1; weak D call: TRBD1 (6 bases). The CDR3 is 14 residues long. Trimming pared 4 bases from V and 5 bases from J, leaving 13 bases between. Per germline, CDR1 SGHKS and CDR2 YYEKEE (reference sequence). The chain's CDR3 is CASSPQGINNEQFF. CDR3 bases: TGTGCCAGCAGCCCACAGGGAATCAACAATGAGCAGTTCTTC.

The chain combines TRBV7-9 with TRBJ2-5; 7 bases align to TRBD1. CDR3 length: 16 amino acids. Germline loops: CDR1 SEHNR, CDR2 FQNEAQ (reference sequence). The V segment lost 5 bases and the J segment 5 bases; nucleotides outside the gene matches: 14. The CDR3 reads CASSPRQGWRLETQYF. DNA of the CDR3: TGTGCCAGCAGCCCCCGACAGGGTTGGAGGTTGGAGACCCAGTACTTC.

This clonotype was detected a few times. The genes are TRBV7-3 and TRBJ1-1; D is ambiguous. V lost 5 bases and J lost 8, with 12 bases in between. Germline V CDR1 and CDR2: SGHTA, FQGTGA. CDR3 length equals 12 residues. CDR3 in amino acids: CASSQYKREAFF. CDR3 sequence (DNA): TGTGCCAGCAGCCAGTACAAGCGCGAAGCTTTCTTT. Full variable domain (remainder filled in from reference TRBV7-3 and TRBJ1-1): GAGVSQTPSNKVTEKGKYVELRCDPISGHTALYWYRQSLGQGPEFLIYFQGTGAADDSGLPNDRFFAVRPEGSVSTLKIQRTERGDSAVYLCASSQYKREAFFGQGTRLTVV.

This clonotype has only a few counts. This rearrangement joins TRBV6-1 to TRBJ2-3; TRBD2 matches 12 bases. Germline values: CDR1 MNHNS, CDR2 SASEGT. This CDR3 has 16 amino acids. With V trimmed by 6 bases and J by 4 bases, 8 bases remained unmatched. This CDR3 reads CASRPSGTSGPDTQYF. The CDR3 bases are TGTGCCAGCAGACCCTCCGGGACTAGCGGGCCAGATACGCAGTATTTT.

This clonotype appeared a few times. V and J are TRBV7-6 and TRBJ2-2; the D gene is possibly TRBD1 (5 bases). CDR1 SGHVS and CDR2 FNYEAQ come from the germline V gene. V lost 2 bases and J lost 0, with 7 bases in between. CDR3 size: 15 residues. The CDR3 coding sequence is TGTGCCAGCAGCTTAAGGACAACGAACACCGGGGAGCTGTTTTTT. Translation: CASSLRTTNTGELFF.

V gene TRBV3-1 combines with J gene TRBJ2-1; the D gene could be TRBD1 or TRBD2 (6 bases each). Looked up from germline, CDR1 is LGHDT and CDR2 is YNNKEL (reference sequence). This CDR3 contains 14 residues. V lost 3 bases and J 2 bases, leaving 8 bases between the germline ends. This chain's CDR3 is CASSQEGAYNEQFF. The DNA of the CDR3 is TGTGCCAGCAGCCAGGAGGGGGCCTACAATGAGCAGTTCTTC.

The chain has TRBV10-3 and TRBJ2-5; TRBD2 agrees at 8 bases. Germline V gene lookup returns CDR1 ENHRY and CDR2 SYGVKD. J was trimmed by 2 bases and V by 0 bases; bases with no gene match: 5. The CDR3 spans 16 residues. The CDR3 sequence is CAISESPLAEQETQYF. CDR3 DNA: TGTGCCATCAGTGAGTCGCCACTAGCGGAGCAAGAGACCCAGTACTTC.

In its sample, this clonotype was seen a few times. The chain combines TRBV3-1 with TRBJ2-7; D perhaps matches TRBD2 (6 bases). The CDR3 is 14 amino acids. The V gene's germline CDR1 is LGHDT and CDR2 YNNKEL (reference sequence). V gave up 3 bases and J gave up 7 bases, with 16 bases separating them. The CDR3 region is CASSQPGVTREQYF. The DNA of the CDR3 is TGTGCCAGCAGCCAGCCGGGGGTGACAAGGGAGCAGTACTTC.

This clonotype was seen a handful of times. The chain is built from TRBV23-1 and TRBJ2-3; 7 nucleotides align to TRBD2. TRBV23-1 is marked as an open reading frame, function uncertain. J was trimmed by 4 bases and V by 10 bases; bases with no gene match: 11. The CDR3 is 14 residues long. This chain's CDR3 is CAIHQRGDADTQYF. The CDR3 DNA follows: TGCGCCATCCACCAGCGGGGCGACGCAGATACGCAGTATTTT.

This clonotype was seen many times. The chain couples TRBV28 to TRBJ1-2, with 10 bases aligning to TRBD1. The germline CDR1 and CDR2 sequences are MDHEN and SYDVKM. The CDR3 consists of 15 residues. The V and J ends lost 6 bases and 6 bases, in that order; junction bases with no gene match: 10. CDR3 bases: TGTGCCAGCAGCTCCGGGACAGGGGTGAGGGATGGCTACACCTTC. It is translated as CASSSGTGVRDGYTF.

This clonotype was counted ten times or more. J is TRBJ1-1 and V is TRBV7-2; D gene ambiguous. This CDR3 spans 12 amino acids. The germline CDR1 and CDR2 sequences are SGHTA and FQGNSA. Trimming took off 1 base at V and 5 bases at J, with 5 bases between the two ends. CDR3 DNA sequence: TGTGCCAGCAGCTTAGGCCGGACTGAAGCTTTCTTT. Protein product: CASSLGRTEAFF.

This chain uses TRBV4-3 with TRBJ2-3; no reliable D call. From germline, CDR1 is LGHNA and CDR2 YSLEER. Trimming pared 0 bases from V and 6 bases from J, leaving 13 bases between. The CDR3 is 15 residues long. In nucleotides, the CDR3 is TGCGCCAGCAGCCAAGAACGGCAATCGCAGGATACGCAGTATTTT. Amino acids: CASSQERQSQDTQYF.

This clonotype was counted ten times or more. The chain carries TRBV5-1 and TRBJ2-2; D ambiguous. Trimming took 3 bases from V and 2 from J, leaving 5 bases between them. The germline V gene has CDR1 SGHRS and CDR2 YFSETQ. The CDR3 length is 13 residues. The CDR3 spells CASSSLNTGELFF. DNA of the CDR3: TGCGCCAGCAGCTCACTCAACACCGGGGAGCTGTTTTTT.

This clonotype turned up a few times. One end of the junction is discordant with germline, which a read error may explain. The genes are TRBV7-2 and TRBJ1-2; weak D call: TRBD1 (6 bases). This CDR3 is built from 13 residues. Germline V lookup: CDR1 SGHTA, CDR2 FQGNSA. The CDR3 sequence is CASRLGGQGDSTF. The CDR3 coding sequence is TGTGCCAGCAGATTAGGGGGACAAGGGGACTCCACCTTC.

At least ten counts were recorded for this clonotype. The chain joins TRBV5-1 to TRBJ2-5; no definite D call. V lost 0 bases, J lost 4 bases, and 13 bases lay in between. There are 15 residues in the CDR3. The V gene's germline CDR1 is SGHRS and CDR2 YFSETQ. DNA of the CDR3: TGCGCCAGCAGCTTGGCGACACGAAAGGGAGAGACCCAGTACTTC. This sequence encodes CASSLATRKGETQYF.

This clonotype appeared a few times. The chain combines TRBV7-2 with TRBJ1-5; 10 nucleotides agree with TRBD1. This CDR3 has 16 amino acids. In germline, CDR1 is SGHTA, CDR2 FQGNSA. Trimming removed 4 bases from V and 8 bases from J; junction bases left unmatched: 11. Here the CDR3 reads CASSSKTGGSGEPQHF. DNA for the CDR3: TGTGCCAGCAGCTCCAAGACAGGGGGCTCCGGGGAGCCCCAGCATTTT.

J is TRBJ1-1 and V is TRBV5-1; TRBD1 might be the D (6 bases). This CDR3 spans 15 amino acids. Per germline, CDR1 SGHRS and CDR2 YFSETQ. V was clipped by 0 bases and J by 4 bases, with 13 bases between them. The DNA for the CDR3 is TGCGCCAGCAGCTTGGAGGCAGGGGCGGGCACTGAAGCTTTCTTT. It yields the protein CASSLEAGAGTEAFF.

This clonotype has just a few counts. The chain employs TRBV7-2 and TRBJ1-2, with a tentative D call TRBD1 (6 bases). Germline loops: CDR1 SGHTA, CDR2 FQGNSA. V lost 1 base to trimming and J lost 4 bases, with 19 bases between them. This CDR3 has 17 amino acids. The CDR3 sequence: CASSLVAGERAFYGYTF. The CDR3 bases are TGTGCCAGCAGCTTAGTGGCAGGGGAACGCGCTTTCTATGGCTACACCTTC. The complete variable domain, with remaining parts taken from reference TRBV7-2 and TRBJ1-2, reads GAGVSQSPSNKVTEKGKDVELRCDPISGHTALYWYRQSLGQGLEFLIYFQGNSAPDKSGLPSDRFSAERTGGSVSTLTIQRTQQEDSAVYLCASSLVAGERAFYGYTFGSGTRLTVV.

This clonotype was detected a few times. V gene TRBV12-5 combines with J gene TRBJ2-5; 7 bases match TRBD1. V shed 1 base and J 3 bases; nucleotides not matched to a gene: 8. Looked up from germline, CDR1 is LGHNT and CDR2 is FRNRAP. The CDR3 sequence is 16 residues long. The CDR3 DNA follows: TGTGCTAGTGGTTTGGACTCAATCGGGACAGAAGAGACCCAGTACTTC. It yields the protein CASGLDSIGTEETQYF.

This clonotype was detected a few times. The V gene is TRBV12-3 or TRBV12-4, the J gene TRBJ2-1; D is possibly TRBD1 or TRBD2 (6 bases each). The V and J ends lost 1 base and 3 bases respectively, with 19 bases between them. This CDR3 is built from 18 residues. The DNA of the CDR3 is TGTGCCAGCAGTTTAGTAGGGGGGCCCCTGCCGTTCTACAATGAGCAGTTCTTC. Translated: CASSLVGGPLPFYNEQFF.

This clonotype appeared a few times. This sequence joins TRBV30 and TRBJ1-6; D is ambiguous. This CDR3 contains 13 residues. Trimming cost V 1 base and J 3 bases, with 4 bases left between them. Germline V gene sequence: CDR1 GTSNPN, CDR2 SVGIG (reference sequence). CDR3: CAWSEDYNSPLHF. The CDR3 DNA reads as TGTGCCTGGAGTGAGGACTATAATTCACCCCTCCACTTT. The whole variable domain, remainder taken from reference TRBV30 and TRBJ1-6, is SQTIHQWPATLVQPVGSPLSLECTVEGTSNPNLYWYRQAAGRGLQLLFYSVGIGQISSEVPQNLSASRPQDRQFILSSKKLLLSDSGFYLCAWSEDYNSPLHFGNGTRLTVT.

This clonotype was found many times. The CDR3 spells CASSEGGGAADTQYF. As DNA, the CDR3 is TGTGCCAGCAGTGAAGGCGGGGGGGCCGCAGATACGCAGTATTTT. The rearrangement joins TRBV6-4 to TRBJ2-3; 9 bases are shared with TRBD2. Germline CDR1 and CDR2: MRHNA and SNTAGT. This CDR3 is 15 amino acids long. The J segment lost 4 bases and the V segment lost 3 bases, leaving 5 bases of the junction unmatched.